Below, one T cell receptor beta chain is given with its context. In the authors' workflow: Reference gene primer amplification yielded estimated nucleated cell counts. The method was immunoSEQ multiplex PCR; TCRdb's version includes in-frame clones alone and lacks a portion of them. D and trimming were read from the DNA, whereas the V and J calls and clone size are those reported in that table. The table includes just under 55,000 clones, more than 85% detected once. CDR3 length equals 18 residues. The trim removed 3 bases at V and 1 base at J, leaving 11 bases unmatched. Germline assignment: CDR1 SGHNT and CDR2 YENEEA. This sample was included in a study of blood T cell repertoires in COVID-19. At the level of the study: Italy, Spain and the United States were the sources of the convalescent and acute COVID-19 samples. In each case, the material was cDNA or gDNA derived from T cells, B-cell-depleted T cells, or PBMCs.

The V gene is TRBV11-3, the J gene TRBJ2-3; 9 positions agree with TRBD1. This receptor was taken from a man aged 45-60 years with acute or convalescent COVID-19. Sample: peripheral blood. The CDR3 DNA reads as TGTGCCAGCAGCTTTACACTCTCGACAGGGGGAGGCACAGATACGCAGTATTTT. The encoded protein is CASSFTLSTGGGTDTQYF.